The 30 T cell receptor beta chains reported below all come from one sample, sequenced in a study of spatial heterogeneity in lung cancer. Noted time point: blood at routine non-recurrence follow-up after resection. Whole RNA from tumor, nontumor lung or frozen PBMC was sequenced unsorted. MiXCR, applied by TCRdb to the 5' RACE reads, yields one record per CDR3 protein. Of some 110,000 distinct CDR3 sequences in the sample, roughly an eighth were seen once. The sequencing here drew on PBMCs, taken at follow-up. The receptors originated from a male donor with early-stage non-small cell lung cancer.

This clonotype showed up just a few times. The rearrangement uses TRBV5-1 and TRBJ2-3, with no clear D. The CDR3 totals 16 residues. V was pared by 5 bases and J by 4 bases, with 20 bases between. CDR1 is SGHRS, CDR2 YFSETQ, per germline. The CDR3 reads CASSLQPFSGPDTQYF. CDR3 DNA sequence: TGCGCCAGCAGTCTTCAGCCCTTTTCAGGTCCAGATACGCAGTATTTT.

This clonotype was found many times. The chain carries TRBV20-1 and TRBJ1-6, with 7 bases matching TRBD1. This CDR3 has 15 amino acids. The ends lost 4 bases at V and 6 bases at J; junction bases unmatched: 9. Germline CDR1 is DFQATT and CDR2 is SNEGSKA (reference sequence). This CDR3 reads CSAIRQGGVNSPLHF. The DNA for the CDR3 is TGCAGTGCTATCCGACAGGGAGGCGTTAATTCACCCCTCCACTTT.

This clonotype was seen more than once but under ten times. The genes are TRBV2 and TRBJ2-7; 8 bases map to TRBD1. CDR1 SNHLY and CDR2 FYNNEI come from the germline V gene. J lost 5 bases, V lost 9 bases, and 9 bases had no gene match. The length of the CDR3 is 13 residues. The CDR3 sequence: CASSFDRGDEQYF. The CDR3 DNA reads TGTGCCAGTTCGTTTGACAGGGGCGACGAGCAGTACTTC. Together with reference TRBV2 and TRBJ2-7, the CDR3 gives the full variable domain: EPEVTQTPSHQVTQMGQEVILRCVPISNHLYFYWYRQILGQKVEFLVSFYNNEISEKSEIFDDQFSVERPDGSNFTLKIRSTKLEDSAMYFCASSFDRGDEQYFGPGTRLTVT.

The chain uses TRBV6-8 and TRBJ2-7; tentative D call: TRBD2 (5 bases). Trimming removed 5 bases from V and 2 bases from J, with 13 bases in between. Per the germline V gene, CDR1 is MNHGY and CDR2 is SAAAGT. CDR3 length: 14 amino acids. The CDR3 reads CASSPDYKAYEQYF. The CDR3 DNA is TGTGCCAGCAGTCCAGACTACAAAGCCTACGAGCAGTACTTC.

The CDR3 DNA reads as TGCGCCAGCAGCCTGGGGGGCCCAGAGACCCAGTACTTC. This translates into CASSLGGPETQYF. The chain employs TRBV5-1 and TRBJ2-5; D is perhaps TRBD1 or TRBD2 (6 bases each). The CDR3 totals 13 residues. Germline V gene sequence: CDR1 SGHRS, CDR2 YFSETQ. V lost 4 bases and J 4 bases, leaving 11 bases between the germline ends.

The chain uses TRBV19 and TRBJ2-1; 7 nucleotides agree with TRBD1. Germline assignment: CDR1 LNHDA and CDR2 SQIVND (reference sequence). CDR3 length: 15 residues. V was clipped by 0 bases and J by 2 bases; unmatched bases: 1. CDR3 protein: CASSIEGGAYNEQFF. The CDR3 DNA is TGTGCCAGTAGTATAGAAGGGGGCGCCTACAATGAGCAGTTCTTC.

The chain links TRBV12-3 or TRBV12-4 to TRBJ2-5, with 7 bases aligning to TRBD1. The CDR3 has 17 amino acids. The J segment lost 6 bases and the V segment lost 4 bases, leaving 17 bases of the junction unmatched. The CDR3 coding sequence is TGTGCCAGCAGTTCCTACCTCGGGACAGACCTTCCAAAGACCCAGTACTTC. Protein: CASSSYLGTDLPKTQYF.

The table lists this clonotype with a few counts. The genes are TRBV28 and TRBJ2-1; D is perhaps TRBD1 (6 bases). CDR1 MDHEN and CDR2 SYDVKM come from the germline V gene. The CDR3 sequence is 17 residues long. Trimming left V 6 bases short and J 4 bases short, with 22 bases between. CDR3 loop: CASSRGHTGIRYNEQFF. In nucleotides, the CDR3 is TGTGCCAGCAGCCGAGGACATACAGGGATCCGGTACAATGAGCAGTTCTTC. The full variable domain, rest sourced from reference TRBV28 and TRBJ2-1, is DVKVTQSSRYLVKRTGEKVFLECVQDMDHENMFWYRQDPGLGLRLIYFSYDVKMKEKGDIPEGYSVSREKKERFSLILESASTNQTSMYLCASSRGHTGIRYNEQFFGPGTRLTVL.

This chain uses TRBV28 with TRBJ1-5, with a possible D match to TRBD1 (6 bases). Germline V gives CDR1 MDHEN, CDR2 SYDVKM. Deletions cut 3 bases from V and 4 bases from J, with 10 bases between. The CDR3 sequence is 14 residues long. In DNA, the CDR3 is TGTGCCAGCAGTTTCTTTACAGGGAATCAGCCCCAGCATTTT. This codes for CASSFFTGNQPQHF.

The sample holds many counts of this clonotype. The J gene is TRBJ2-5, the V gene TRBV29-1; D is unclear. This CDR3 is 13 amino acids long. Between the trimmed V and J ends, which lost 0 bases and 0 bases, there was a span of 5 bases. Germline CDR1 is SQVTM and CDR2 is ANQGSEA. Here the CDR3 reads CSVEDGYQETQYF. CDR3 in DNA: TGCAGCGTTGAAGACGGCTACCAAGAGACCCAGTACTTC.

V and J are TRBV4-2 and TRBJ2-1; tentatively, D is TRBD1 (6 bases). Between the trimmed V and J ends, which lost 7 bases and 5 bases, there was a span of 15 bases. The length of the CDR3 is 14 residues. Per germline, CDR1 LGHNA and CDR2 YNFKEQ. The CDR3 bases are TGTGCCAGCATGGGCAGTCAGGGGAACAATGAGCAGTTCTTC. Translation: CASMGSQGNNEQFF.

The J gene is TRBJ1-6, the V gene TRBV3-1, with a weak D call TRBD1 (5 bases). Germline V gives CDR1 LGHDT, CDR2 YNNKEL (reference sequence). CDR3 length: 15 amino acids. V shed 1 base and J shed 10 bases, with 14 bases lying between them. The CDR3 DNA reads as TGTGCCAGCAGCCAAGGGGGGGTGTGGCGATCACCCCTCCACTTT. Encoded protein: CASSQGGVWRSPLHF.

This rearrangement joins TRBV15 to TRBJ1-4, with a tentative D call TRBD1 (6 bases). The CDR3 is 15 residues long. CDR1 is LNHNV, CDR2 YYDKDF, per germline (reference sequence). V was trimmed by 3 bases and J by 6 bases, leaving 14 bases between them. CDR3 protein: CATSRSQGIDEKLFF. As DNA, the CDR3 is TGTGCCACCAGCAGGTCTCAGGGGATTGATGAAAAACTGTTTTTT.

This clonotype has only a few counts. V gene TRBV12-3 or TRBV12-4 combines with J gene TRBJ2-1, with TRBD2 identical over 7 bases. CDR3 length equals 13 residues. V was clipped by 5 bases and J by 7 bases; unmatched bases: 5. CDR3 sequence (DNA): TGTGCCAGCAGTGCCACCGGGGGGAATGAGCAGTTCTTC. Translated: CASSATGGNEQFF.

This clonotype was seen more than once but under ten times. The rearrangement joins TRBV5-1 to TRBJ1-1; the D gene is possibly TRBD1 (5 bases). The germline gives CDR1 SGHRS, CDR2 YFSETQ. The CDR3 is 12 amino acids. Deletions cut 0 bases from V and 10 bases from J, with 10 bases between. CDR3 amino acids: CASSLATGGAFF. The CDR3 DNA sequence: TGCGCCAGCAGCTTGGCGACGGGGGGAGCTTTCTTT.

The rearrangement joins TRBV15 to TRBJ1-5; no clear D gene. This CDR3 has 14 amino acids. Trimming took 4 bases from V and 0 from J, leaving 7 bases between them. Germline lookup yields CDR1 LNHNV and CDR2 YYDKDF (reference sequence). The CDR3 DNA follows: TGTGCCACCAGCATCCCACTTAGCAATCAGCCCCAGCATTTT. Translation: CATSIPLSNQPQHF.

CDR3 sequence (DNA): TGTGCCAGCAGCTTAGGCAGGGCAAACGGCTACACCTTC. It encodes CASSLGRANGYTF. V gene TRBV7-9 combines with J gene TRBJ1-2, with TRBD1 as a possible D gene (5 bases). V lost 1 base and J 8 bases, leaving 11 bases between the germline ends. From germline, CDR1 is SEHNR and CDR2 FQNEAQ (reference sequence). This CDR3 comprises 13 residues.

The gene calls are TRBV20-1 and TRBJ2-1, with 12 bases fitting TRBD2. Germline loops: CDR1 DFQATT, CDR2 SNEGSKA (reference sequence). Trimming at V came to 5 bases and at J to 6 bases, leaving 8 bases not matched to a gene. There are 15 residues in the CDR3. In DNA, the CDR3 is TGCAGTGCTTACCTGACTAGCGGGGGACTCAATGAGCAGTTCTTC. Translation: CSAYLTSGGLNEQFF.

This clonotype was found a few times. The chain employs TRBV7-2 and TRBJ2-2; 7 positions match TRBD1. The germline V gene encodes CDR1 SGHTA and CDR2 FQGNSA. Germline trimming cut 2 bases from V and 5 bases from J; bases unmatched to any gene: 8. CDR3 length: 16 residues. The CDR3 loop is CASSLRGTDQTGELFF. The CDR3 bases are TGTGCCAGCAGCTTAAGGGGGACAGACCAAACCGGGGAGCTGTTTTTT. Supplemented by reference TRBV7-2 and TRBJ2-2, the full variable domain reads GAGVSQSPSNKVTEKGKDVELRCDPISGHTALYWYRQSLGQGLEFLIYFQGNSAPDKSGLPSDRFSAERTGGSVSTLTIQRTQQEDSAVYLCASSLRGTDQTGELFFGEGSRLTVL.

This clonotype occurred many times. The chain uses TRBV4-3 and TRBJ1-5, with D maybe TRBD1 (6 bases). The CDR3 is made up of 16 amino acids. Trimming removed 8 bases at V and 2 bases at J, with 19 bases between. Per germline, CDR1 LGHNA and CDR2 YSLEER. The CDR3 DNA follows: TGCGCCAGCTCCCGGGCGTGGGGGGCAGGCAATCAGCCCCAGCATTTT. Amino acids: CASSRAWGAGNQPQHF.

This chain joins TRBV6-6 and TRBJ2-1, with 9 bases matching TRBD2. The CDR3 runs 15 residues. V shed 5 bases and J 6 bases; nucleotides not matched to a gene: 8. In germline, CDR1 is MNHNY, CDR2 SVGAGI (reference sequence). This chain's CDR3 is CASSLEASGANEQFF. The DNA of the CDR3 is TGTGCCAGCAGTCTGGAGGCTAGCGGGGCCAATGAGCAGTTCTTC.

This clonotype was seen a few times. The chain joins TRBV7-9 to TRBJ1-5, with D tentatively TRBD1 (5 bases). Germline CDR1 is SEHNR and CDR2 is FQNEAQ (reference sequence). V shed 4 bases and J shed 1 base, with 14 bases lying between them. The CDR3 is 16 amino acids. CDR3 loop: CASSSLVGGSNQPQHF. CDR3 sequence (DNA): TGTGCCAGCAGCTCCCTAGTGGGGGGAAGCAATCAGCCCCAGCATTTT.

This clonotype was detected many times. V is TRBV6-5 and J is TRBJ1-1; 8 bases map to TRBD1. With V trimmed by 6 bases and J by 13 bases, 10 bases remained unmatched. The CDR3 covers 12 residues. Germline V lookup: CDR1 MNHEY, CDR2 SVGAGI. The chain's CDR3 is CASRSYRGIVFF. Written as DNA, the CDR3 is TGTGCCAGCAGGAGCTACAGGGGGATTGTTTTCTTT.

This clonotype was observed at least ten times. The chain employs TRBV5-6 and TRBJ1-5; no clear D. Germline-derived CDR1 and CDR2 are SGHDT and YYEEEE. This CDR3 comprises 12 residues. The germline V and J ends were trimmed by 2 bases and 1 base, with 1 base remaining between them. CDR3 residues: CASSFSNQPQHF. For the CDR3, the DNA is TGTGCCAGCAGCTTCAGCAATCAGCCCCAGCATTTT. Looking up the rest from reference TRBV5-6 and TRBJ1-5 gives the full variable domain: DAGVTQSPTHLIKTRGQQVTLRCSPKSGHDTVSWYQQALGQGPQFIFQYYEEEERQRGNFPDRFSGHQFPNYSSELNVNALLLGDSALYLCASSFSNQPQHFGDGTRLSIL.

As regards this clonotype: Germline and junction disagree at one end, which may indicate a read error. The genes are TRBV4-2 and TRBJ2-2; TRBD1 aligns across 8 bases. The CDR3 sequence is 15 residues long. Germline CDR1 reads LGHNA; CDR2 reads YNFKEQ. The CDR3 is CASSQRQGSTGELYF. The CDR3 DNA follows: TGTGCCAGCAGCCAAAGACAGGGGAGCACCGGGGAGCTGTATTTT.

This clonotype showed up many times. The chain links TRBV28 to TRBJ1-3, with D unresolved. In germline, CDR1 is MDHEN, CDR2 SYDVKM. The V end was cut by 3 bases, the J end by 7 bases, with 7 bases between. The CDR3 totals 12 residues. CDR3 protein: CASSFRSNTIYF. The CDR3 DNA sequence: TGTGCCAGCAGTTTTAGGTCCAACACCATATATTTT. The full variable domain, in which reference TRBV28 and TRBJ1-3 provide the parts outside the CDR3, is DVKVTQSSRYLVKRTGEKVFLECVQDMDHENMFWYRQDPGLGLRLIYFSYDVKMKEKGDIPEGYSVSREKKERFSLILESASTNQTSMYLCASSFRSNTIYFGEGSWLTVV.

A few counts support this clonotype. The rearrangement joins TRBV28 to TRBJ2-1; D is tentatively TRBD1 or TRBD2 (5 bases each). V lost 3 bases and J lost 2, with 14 bases in between. The CDR3 is 16 amino acids. Germline V CDR1 and CDR2: MDHEN, SYDVKM. The CDR3 here is CASSFSGPPTYNEQFF. The DNA for the CDR3 is TGTGCCAGCAGTTTCTCGGGACCGCCCACCTACAATGAGCAGTTCTTC. Together with reference TRBV28 and TRBJ2-1, the CDR3 gives the full variable domain: DVKVTQSSRYLVKRTGEKVFLECVQDMDHENMFWYRQDPGLGLRLIYFSYDVKMKEKGDIPEGYSVSREKKERFSLILESASTNQTSMYLCASSFSGPPTYNEQFFGPGTRLTVL.

The gene calls are TRBV5-5 and TRBJ2-3; D is possibly TRBD2 (6 bases). V lost 6 bases and J lost 0, with 8 bases in between. The CDR3 has 13 amino acids. Germline lookup yields CDR1 SGHKS and CDR2 YYEKEE (reference sequence). The CDR3 DNA reads TGTGCCAGCAAGGAGGGTAGCACAGATACGCAGTATTTT. Translated, it gives CASKEGSTDTQYF.

In regard to this clonotype: An end of the junction does not agree with germline; a read error may underlie this. The CDR3 loop reads CASSRAGTTGVQPQHF. The CDR3 nucleotides read TGTGCCTCCAGCAGAGCCGGGACAACAGGGGTTCAGCCCCAGCATTTT. The J gene is TRBJ1-5, the V gene TRBV15, with 7 bases identical to TRBD1. CDR3 length equals 16 residues. CDR1 and CDR2 (germline): LNHNV, YYDKDF (reference sequence).

This clonotype has just a few counts. The chain is built from TRBV29-1 and TRBJ2-3, with D possibly being TRBD1 (6 bases). Trimming removed 0 bases at V and 2 bases at J, with 12 bases between. Germline loops: CDR1 SQVTM, CDR2 ANQGSEA. This CDR3 is built from 15 residues. The CDR3 loop is CSVEDEGHHTDTQYF. The CDR3 DNA is TGCAGCGTTGAAGATGAGGGACACCACACAGATACGCAGTATTTT.